The 21 T cell receptor beta chains below come from one sample, sequenced in a study of T cells expressing NK-cell markers. TCRdb reanalyzed the 5' RACE reads, giving one entry per CDR3 protein sequence and no DNA. The table for this sample gives hundreds of thousands of distinct CDR3 sequences. The sample consisted of blood T cells: a sorted CD56 or NKG2C T cell subset, CD4+ or CD8+ T cells, or bulk PBMC T cells (not recorded which). These receptors came from a man between 18 and 69 years old in good health.

The gene calls are TRBV12-3 or TRBV12-4 and TRBJ2-5; TCRdb picks TRBD1, but there is no DNA to check that call. The CDR3 has 16 residues. Here the CDR3 reads CASSLKEAGGGETQYF.

The chain is built from TRBV11-2 and TRBJ2-1; TCRdb's assignment of TRBD2 cannot be checked, as there is no DNA. The CDR3 sequence is 20 residues long. Germline V gene data show CDR1 as SGHAT and CDR2 as FQNNGV. This CDR3 is CASSLDLGSGGSGRYNEQFF.

V is TRBV12-3 or TRBV12-4 and J is TRBJ2-7; the TRBD1 assignment by TCRdb is unverifiable without DNA. The CDR3 consists of 13 residues. The CDR3 is CASSPGTGTEQYF.

The rearrangement links TRBV28 to TRBJ2-1; checking the TCRdb D call of TRBD1 is not possible without DNA. Germline loops: CDR1 MDHEN, CDR2 SYDVKM. The CDR3 extends over 15 amino acids. The CDR3 sequence: CASSSQGAVDNEQFF.

The CDR3 protein is CASSSPGTGALNYGYTF. The rearrangement joins TRBV28 to TRBJ1-2; TCRdb's assignment of TRBD1 cannot be checked, as there is no DNA. Germline V gene lookup returns CDR1 MDHEN and CDR2 SYDVKM. The CDR3 has 17 residues.

The J gene is TRBJ2-1, the V gene TRBV27; TCRdb outputs TRBD1, but without DNA this stays unchecked. Germline-derived CDR1 and CDR2 are MNHEY and SMNVEV (reference sequence). CDR3 length equals 14 residues. The CDR3 protein is CASTYSPSWNEQFF.

This chain joins TRBV2 and TRBJ1-2. In germline, CDR1 is SNHLY, CDR2 FYNNEI. There are 13 residues in the CDR3. The chain's CDR3 is CASNRQGLYGYTF.

The V gene is TRBV12-3 or TRBV12-4, the J gene TRBJ2-2. The CDR3 totals 14 residues. The chain's CDR3 is CASSRVESTGELFF.

This sequence joins TRBV12-3 or TRBV12-4 and TRBJ1-2. This CDR3 spans 14 amino acids. CDR3 amino acids: CASSLGQSSYGYTF.

The chain is built from TRBV3-1 and TRBJ2-1; TCRdb's D call of TRBD1 is untestable without DNA. This CDR3 comprises 18 residues. Germline V gene sequence: CDR1 LGHDT, CDR2 YNNKEL (reference sequence). CDR3 in amino acids: CASSQGNRRGQIINEQFF.

The rearrangement joins TRBV7-3 to TRBJ2-2; TCRdb returns TRBD1, unconfirmable since there is no DNA. CDR3 length: 14 amino acids. CDR1 and CDR2 (germline): SGHTA, FQGTGA. CDR3 protein: CASRPGTVTGELFF. The variable domain in full, completed from reference TRBV7-3 and TRBJ2-2, reads GAGVSQTPSNKVTEKGKYVELRCDPISGHTALYWYRQSLGQGPEFLIYFQGTGAADDSGLPNDRFFAVRPEGSVSTLKIQRTERGDSAVYLCASRPGTVTGELFFGEGSRLTVL.

The chain carries TRBV18 and TRBJ1-2; with no DNA, the TCRdb D assignment of TRBD1 cannot be verified. This CDR3 has 16 amino acids. The germline gives CDR1 KGHSH, CDR2 LQKENI. This CDR3 reads CASSPGTAGRVYGYTF.

The rearrangement joins TRBV12-3 or TRBV12-4 to TRBJ2-3; checking the TCRdb D call of TRBD1 is not possible without DNA. The CDR3 contains 12 residues. The chain's CDR3 is CASSRQRLAQYF.

V gene TRBV20-1 combines with J gene TRBJ2-2; the D call from TCRdb, TRBD1, cannot be confirmed without DNA. The CDR3 runs to 13 residues. Germline V gene lookup returns CDR1 DFQATT and CDR2 SNEGSKA (reference sequence). The CDR3 reads CSAPRAQGGELFF.

V gene TRBV18 combines with J gene TRBJ2-5; TCRdb lists TRBD1, though no DNA is available to test this call. Germline CDR1 KGHSH, CDR2 LQKENI. There are 16 residues in the CDR3. Here the CDR3 reads CASSPPSNRGRETQYF.

The genes are TRBV24-1 and TRBJ2-6; TCRdb's assignment of TRBD2 cannot be checked, as there is no DNA. The germline gives CDR1 KGHDR, CDR2 SFDVKD. The CDR3 runs 18 residues. CDR3 loop: CATSEPGTSPSGANVLTF.

This chain uses TRBV24-1 with TRBJ2-7; the D call of TRBD2 rests on TCRdb alone, since no DNA is present to check it. Germline V CDR1 and CDR2: KGHDR, SFDVKD. The CDR3 runs 13 residues. This CDR3 reads CATRSSGGYEQYF.

V usage is TRBV28 and J usage is TRBJ1-6; TCRdb lists TRBD1, though no DNA is available to test this call. The CDR3 totals 14 residues. The germline gives CDR1 MDHEN, CDR2 SYDVKM. CDR3 loop: CASGTGGNNSPLHF.

CDR3 sequence: CSASLTGGYTGELFF. The chain recombines TRBV20-1 with TRBJ2-2; TCRdb's D call, TRBD1, is unchecked because there is no DNA. The CDR3 spans 15 residues. CDR1 and CDR2 from the germline V gene are DFQATT and SNEGSKA (reference sequence).

The chain couples TRBV7-2 to TRBJ1-1. From germline, CDR1 is SGHTA and CDR2 FQGNSA. The CDR3 totals 15 residues. The CDR3 reads CASTAGGAENTEAFF.

The chain employs TRBV20-1 and TRBJ2-1; TCRdb selects TRBD1, and the lack of DNA leaves this call unchecked. Germline V gene data show CDR1 as DFQATT and CDR2 as SNEGSKA (reference sequence). The CDR3 contains 17 residues. CDR3 loop: CSATTPGGRSSYNEQFF.